This T cell receptor beta chain was sequenced for a study of blood T cells in healthy people across ages. Primed by a sample-barcoded 5' primer and a J-beta primer mix, a second PCR proceeded for 7 to 11 cycles. TCRdb itself ran the 5' RACE reads through MiXCR, one entry per CDR3 protein. Among about 1.4 million distinct CDR3 sequences listed, approximately 59% were seen once. The germline CDR1 and CDR2 sequences are MGHRA and YSYEKL. This CDR3 has 13 amino acids. Note on this clonotype: The junction departs from the called germline gene at one end, perhaps through a read error.

The source material was blood. This sequence joins TRBV4-1 and TRBJ1-1, with D perhaps TRBD1 (5 bases). This clonotype was sampled from a young man in good health. CDR3 sequence reads: CACSQGTSTEAFF. The CDR3, as DNA: TGCGCCTGCAGCCAAGGGACTAGCACTGAAGCTTTCTTT.